The next 18 T cell receptor beta chains were all read from a single sample in a study of cytomegalovirus exposure and HLA in healthy donors. Primers: 60 Vbeta forward and 13 Jbeta reverse. Only in-frame clones appear in the TCRdb table, and some are missing; sequencing was by immunoSEQ multiplex PCR. The sample yields about 160,000 clones, around 77% seen once. Sample: PBMCs. These receptor sequences come from a man in his fifties or sixties in good health and CMV-seronegative.

V is TRBV7-2 and J is TRBJ2-7; TRBD1 might be the D (5 bases). Germline V gene lookup returns CDR1 SGHTA and CDR2 FQGNSA. The V and J ends lost 3 bases and 3 bases respectively, with 9 bases between them. CDR3 length: 13 residues. CDR3 DNA: TGTGCCAGCAGCTTCGGACAACGCTACGAGCAGTACTTC. Protein: CASSFGQRYEQYF.

The rearrangement joins TRBV5-6 to TRBJ2-1, with D maybe TRBD2 (6 bases). Per the germline V gene, CDR1 is SGHDT and CDR2 is YYEEEE. The CDR3 is 15 amino acids. Trimming removed 3 bases from V and 5 bases from J, with 15 bases in between. Written as DNA, the CDR3 is TGTGCCAGCAGCTCCCCGGGTAGCGGCAACAATGAGCAGTTCTTC. It encodes CASSSPGSGNNEQFF.

There are a few counts of this clone. The chain couples TRBV7-7 to TRBJ2-7; D is possibly TRBD1 (6 bases). There are 14 residues in the CDR3. The germline gives CDR1 SSHAT, CDR2 FNYEAQ (reference sequence). Trimming left V 5 bases short and J 1 base short, with 12 bases between. Written as DNA, the CDR3 is TGTGCCAGCAGCCCTACAGGGAAATCCTACGAGCAGTACTTC. Translation gives CASSPTGKSYEQYF.

J is TRBJ2-3 and V is TRBV7-2; 9 positions match TRBD2. V dropped 3 bases and J dropped 6; count of bases not matched to a gene: 7. Germline assignment: CDR1 SGHTA and CDR2 FQGNSA. The CDR3 is 15 residues long. The CDR3, as DNA: TGTGCCAGCAGCTTGATAGCGGGAGCTTCGGATACGCAGTATTTT. It codes for CASSLIAGASDTQYF.

In this sample, this clone turned up a few times. This chain joins TRBV5-1 and TRBJ1-3, with TRBD1 as a possible D gene (6 bases). Trimming cost V 4 bases and J 4 bases, with 15 bases left between them. Germline values: CDR1 SGHRS, CDR2 YFSETQ. This CDR3 has 15 amino acids. The CDR3 region has the DNA TGCGCCAGCAGCCCCCCCACAGGGTCCGGAAACACCATATATTTT. This codes for CASSPPTGSGNTIYF.

This clone was counted a few times. The V gene is TRBV5-4, the J gene TRBJ1-1; no firm D call. V lost 1 base, J lost 6 bases, and 25 bases lay in between. The CDR3 has 18 residues. CDR1 is SGHNT and CDR2 is YYREEE in the germline V gene (reference sequence). As DNA, the CDR3 is TGTGCCAGCAGCTTGTCACCCCGGTATGTTAGTCTTAAATCTGAAGCTTTCTTT. It yields the protein CASSLSPRYVSLKSEAFF.

This clone has a handful of counts. The chain employs TRBV5-1 and TRBJ1-2; 7 bases match TRBD1. V was pared by 1 base and J by 4 bases, with 1 base of the junction left unmatched. CDR1 and CDR2 from the germline V gene are SGHRS and YFSETQ. The length of the CDR3 is 13 residues. CDR3 DNA: TGCGCCAGCAGCTTGCCAGGGGGCTATGGCTACACCTTC. Its protein product is CASSLPGGYGYTF.

J is TRBJ2-7 and V is TRBV19; D is uncertain. The CDR3 is made up of 15 amino acids. The V gene lost 1 base and the J gene lost 3 bases, with 13 bases spanning the gap. CDR1 and CDR2 (germline): LNHDA, SQIVND (reference sequence). This chain's CDR3 is CASSIGGRPDYEQYF. As DNA, the CDR3 is TGTGCCAGTAGTATAGGTGGCAGGCCCGACTACGAGCAGTACTTC.

V usage is TRBV28 and J usage is TRBJ2-3; 16 bases fit TRBD2. The ends lost 7 bases at V and 3 bases at J; junction bases unmatched: 13. Germline V lookup: CDR1 MDHEN, CDR2 SYDVKM. This CDR3 is 19 amino acids long. The CDR3 DNA is TGTGCCAGCAATAGAGCGGGACTAGCGGGAGGGCCGTCGACAGATACGCAGTATTTT. It codes for CASNRAGLAGGPSTDTQYF.

This clone was seen more than once but under ten times. This likely traces to a read error, being one base from a far larger clone. V and J are TRBV13 and TRBJ2-7; D is undetermined. V gave up 5 bases and J gave up 3 bases, with 11 bases separating them. CDR1 and CDR2 from the germline V gene are PRHDT and FYEKMQ (reference sequence). The CDR3 length is 13 residues. CDR3 DNA: TGTGCCAGCAGCGCGGCACGGAACTACGAGCAGTACTTC. Its protein product is CASSAARNYEQYF.

A few counts support this clone. This chain connects TRBV7-9 to TRBJ2-2; D is perhaps TRBD2 (5 bases). The ends were cut back, 5 bases at V and 5 bases at J, with 15 bases in the middle. Looked up from germline, CDR1 is SEHNR and CDR2 is FQNEAQ (reference sequence). The length of the CDR3 is 15 residues. CDR3 amino acids: CASSVGSGVTGELFF. The CDR3 region has the DNA TGTGCCAGCAGCGTAGGGTCCGGGGTGACCGGGGAGCTGTTTTTT.

The chain uses TRBV28 and TRBJ2-7, with 11 positions matching TRBD1. V was pared by 6 bases and J by 5 bases, with 3 bases of the junction left unmatched. The CDR3 contains 13 residues. Germline-derived CDR1 and CDR2 are MDHEN and SYDVKM. This CDR3 reads CASRGQGADEQYF. As DNA, the CDR3 is TGTGCCAGCAGAGGACAGGGGGCAGACGAGCAGTACTTC.

The gene calls are TRBV28 and TRBJ2-3; 15 bases match TRBD2. This CDR3 comprises 16 residues. The junction had 8 bases not matched to a gene; V was cut back by 6 bases and J by 7 bases. CDR1 and CDR2 from the germline V gene are MDHEN and SYDVKM. CDR3 amino acids: CASRDGTSGGPYTQYF. The DNA for the CDR3 is TGTGCCAGCAGAGATGGGACTAGCGGGGGGCCATATACGCAGTATTTT.

V gene TRBV27 combines with J gene TRBJ1-2; 11 bases match TRBD1. Trimming at V came to 4 bases and at J to 8 bases, leaving 6 bases not matched to a gene. From germline, CDR1 is MNHEY and CDR2 SMNVEV (reference sequence). The CDR3 spans 14 residues. The CDR3 DNA reads as TGTGCCAGCAGTTCTGGACAGGGGGCTCGGGGCTACACCTTC. Translated: CASSSGQGARGYTF.

This sequence joins TRBV29-1 and TRBJ1-1; 8 positions agree with TRBD1. The germline CDR1 and CDR2 sequences are SQVTM and ANQGSEA. Trimming took 5 bases from V and 0 from J; bases not matched to a gene: 5. The length of the CDR3 is 14 residues. As DNA, the CDR3 is TGCAGCGTTTGGACAGGGACTATGAACACTGAAGCTTTCTTT. Translating gives CSVWTGTMNTEAFF.

Comments on this clone: This same CDR3 is encoded by further DNA sequences in the sample. The chain carries TRBV5-1 and TRBJ2-3, with a weak D call TRBD1 (5 bases). V was pared by 0 bases and J by 0 bases, with 8 bases between. The CDR3 contains 15 residues. From germline, CDR1 is SGHRS and CDR2 YFSETQ. This CDR3 reads CASSLGGPSTDTQYF. Written as DNA, the CDR3 is TGCGCCAGCAGCTTGGGGGGCCCTAGCACAGATACGCAGTATTTT.

The V and J genes are TRBV7-6 and TRBJ2-5, with 7 bases lining up with TRBD2. The CDR3 extends over 16 amino acids. Looked up from germline, CDR1 is SGHVS and CDR2 is FNYEAQ. With 5 bases clipped from V and 7 bases from J, the junction kept 16 bases outside the gene matches. As DNA, the CDR3 is TGTGCCAGCAGCCAAGTAGTAGGCAGGGAGGGCGGGACCCAGTACTTC. It translates to CASSQVVGREGGTQYF.

The chain combines TRBV5-1 with TRBJ2-2, with 10 bases that match TRBD2. The CDR3 loop spans 14 amino acids. J was trimmed by 5 bases and V by 5 bases; bases with no gene match: 3. The V gene's germline CDR1 is SGHRS and CDR2 YFSETQ. The CDR3 bases are TGCGCCAGCAGACTAGCGGGGTTTACCGGGGAGCTGTTTTTT. Protein sequence: CASRLAGFTGELFF. Full variable domain (outside the CDR3, taken from reference TRBV5-1 and TRBJ2-2): KAGVTQTPRYLIKTRGQQVTLSCSPISGHRSVSWYQQTPGQGLQFLFEYFSETQRNKGNFPGRFSGRQFSNSRSEMNVSTLELGDSALYLCASRLAGFTGELFFGEGSRLTVL.